The next 32 T cell receptor beta chains were all read from a single sample in a study of neurological immune-mediated disorders. Via MiXCR, TCRdb re-called the 5' RACE reads, giving one row per CDR3 protein. The sample records 120,000 or so distinct CDR3 sequences, roughly 3.2% being singletons. Sequencing used PBMCs. The receptor set was obtained from a woman under 40 with multiple sclerosis.

This clonotype came up many times. The chain joins TRBV5-1 to TRBJ1-2; no firm D call. The CDR3 covers 12 residues. V lost 1 base and J 6 bases, leaving 7 bases between the germline ends. The germline V gene encodes CDR1 SGHRS and CDR2 YFSETQ. The CDR3 coding sequence is TGCGCCAGCAGCTTGAACAGTGATGGCTACACCTTC. This translates into CASSLNSDGYTF.

Worth noting for this clonotype: A read error may be the cause here, since a much bigger clone is one base away. The genes are TRBV6-2 or TRBV6-3 and TRBJ2-6; D is perhaps TRBD1 or TRBD2 (6 bases each). Germline loops: CDR1 MNHEY, CDR2 SVGEGT. This CDR3 has 16 amino acids. For the CDR3, the DNA is TGTGCCAGCAGCATACTAACAGGGACTGGGGCCAAAGTCCTGACTTTC. Protein sequence: CASSILTGTGAKVLTF.

This clonotype appeared a few times. The J gene is TRBJ2-3, the V gene TRBV29-1; TRBD2 matches 7 bases. Per germline, CDR1 SQVTM and CDR2 ANQGSEA. V shed 7 bases and J 2 bases; nucleotides not matched to a gene: 12. The CDR3 has 15 residues. The DNA of the CDR3 is TGCAGCGCCCTTCCTGGCGGGAGAGTCACAGATACGCAGTATTTT. As protein: CSALPGGRVTDTQYF.

In its sample, this clonotype was seen many times. The chain has TRBV5-1 and TRBJ1-4, with TRBD1 as a possible D gene (6 bases). The V gene's germline CDR1 is SGHRS and CDR2 YFSETQ. V lost 0 bases, J lost 8 bases, and 14 bases lay in between. This CDR3 is 15 amino acids long. The DNA for the CDR3 is TGCGCCAGCAGCTTGGGATTACAGGGTCGGGAAAAACTGTTTTTT. This encodes CASSLGLQGREKLFF.

This clonotype was seen many times. The rearrangement joins TRBV20-1 to TRBJ2-1, with unresolved D. CDR3 size: 15 residues. Trimming left V 1 base short and J 8 bases short, with 18 bases between. The germline gives CDR1 DFQATT, CDR2 SNEGSKA (reference sequence). The DNA of the CDR3 is TGCAGTGCTAGAGTTGAGGTAGAGGCGAGAGATGAGCAGTTCTTC. Translation: CSARVEVEARDEQFF.

This clonotype occurred many times. The V call is TRBV12-3 or TRBV12-4, the J call TRBJ1-1; perhaps TRBD1 as D (6 bases). V was trimmed by 7 bases and J by 0 bases, leaving 21 bases between them. This CDR3 spans 17 amino acids. This chain's CDR3 is CASTRWTADSMNTEAFF. The CDR3 DNA reads TGTGCCAGCACCAGATGGACAGCGGATTCCATGAACACTGAAGCTTTCTTT.

The sample holds many counts of this clonotype. This rearrangement joins TRBV5-1 to TRBJ2-2; 7 bases match TRBD1. Trimming removed 5 bases from V and 2 bases from J; junction bases left unmatched: 3. This CDR3 contains 14 residues. Germline CDR1 is SGHRS and CDR2 is YFSETQ. The CDR3 here is CASRWDSNTGELFF. The CDR3 DNA reads as TGCGCCAGCAGATGGGACAGCAACACCGGGGAGCTGTTTTTT.

This clonotype appeared many times. CDR3 DNA sequence: TGCAGTGCTAGGTTGGGACAGGCGGGAACTGAAGCTTTCTTT. Its protein is CSARLGQAGTEAFF. The V call is TRBV20-1, the J call TRBJ1-1; 8 bases align to TRBD1. The CDR3 has 14 amino acids. V trimming: 3 bases; J trimming: 5 bases; junction bases outside the gene matches: 8. From germline, CDR1 is DFQATT and CDR2 SNEGSKA (reference sequence).

The sample holds a few counts of this clonotype. The rearrangement links TRBV4-2 to TRBJ1-2; TRBD1 matches 10 bases. CDR1 is LGHNA and CDR2 is YNFKEQ in the germline V gene. The V gene end was trimmed by 4 bases and the J gene end by 8 bases; junction bases not matched to a gene: 7. The CDR3 length is 14 residues. CDR3 loop: CASSPAGTGDGYTF. The CDR3 DNA is TGTGCCAGCAGCCCCGCTGGGACAGGGGACGGCTACACCTTC.

This clonotype was recorded at least ten times. The chain joins TRBV3-1 to TRBJ1-1; tentative D call: TRBD1 (5 bases). CDR3 length equals 13 residues. Germline lookup yields CDR1 LGHDT and CDR2 YNNKEL (reference sequence). Trimming left V 6 bases short and J 1 base short, with 9 bases between. CDR3 nucleotide sequence: TGTGCCAGCAGGCCCAGGGCGAACACTGAAGCTTTCTTT. It encodes CASRPRANTEAFF. Filled out from reference TRBV3-1 and TRBJ1-1, the complete variable domain reads DTAVSQTPKYLVTQMGNDKSIKCEQNLGHDTMYWYKQDSKKFLKIMFSYNNKELIINETVPNRFSPKSPDKAHLNLHINSLELGDSAVYFCASRPRANTEAFFGQGTRLTVV.

This clonotype has a count of ten or more. The V call is TRBV7-9, the J call TRBJ1-2, with D maybe TRBD1 (5 bases). The CDR3 is made up of 13 amino acids. Germline values: CDR1 SEHNR, CDR2 FQNEAQ (reference sequence). The V end was cut by 6 bases, the J end by 1 base, with 9 bases between. CDR3 sequence reads: CASRSGDNYGYTF. The CDR3 region has the DNA TGTGCCAGCAGGTCGGGGGATAACTATGGCTACACCTTC.

The table lists this clonotype with many counts. The genes are TRBV7-8 and TRBJ2-1, with TRBD2 matching 8 bases. Germline V lookup: CDR1 SGHVS, CDR2 FQNEAQ. This CDR3 comprises 15 residues. The ends lost 5 bases at V and 4 bases at J; junction bases unmatched: 7. The CDR3 loop is CASSRREGQYNEQFF. Written as DNA, the CDR3 is TGTGCCAGCAGCAGACGGGAGGGCCAGTACAATGAGCAGTTCTTC.

The sample holds many counts of this clonotype. CDR3 loop: CSAKGRTYNEQFF. CDR3 DNA: TGCAGTGCTAAGGGTCGAACTTACAATGAGCAGTTCTTC. The rearrangement links TRBV20-1 to TRBJ2-1; D ambiguous. There are 13 residues in the CDR3. The V and J ends lost 4 bases and 4 bases respectively, with 11 bases between them. Germline CDR1 DFQATT, CDR2 SNEGSKA (reference sequence).

This clonotype was observed a handful of times. The chain combines TRBV28 with TRBJ2-1; D not certain. The V end lost 7 bases, the J end lost 4 bases, and 14 bases lay between the germline ends. CDR3 length: 14 amino acids. Germline CDR1 reads MDHEN; CDR2 reads SYDVKM. DNA of the CDR3: TGTGCCAGCAAGATCTCGGACCCTTACAATGAGCAGTTCTTC. It specifies CASKISDPYNEQFF.

At least ten counts were recorded for this clonotype. J is TRBJ2-7 and V is TRBV20-1; 8 nucleotides agree with TRBD2. Germline assignment: CDR1 DFQATT and CDR2 SNEGSKA (reference sequence). Trimming removed 4 bases from V and 7 bases from J; junction bases left unmatched: 15. This CDR3 contains 15 residues. CDR3 in amino acids: CSATRGAGASREQYF. The CDR3 coding sequence is TGCAGTGCTACCCGAGGAGCGGGGGCCTCTAGAGAGCAGTACTTC.

This clonotype was recorded many times. The CDR3 protein is CASSYAGTDTINTGELFF. CDR3 bases: TGTGCCAGCAGTTACGCCGGGACCGATACGATAAACACCGGGGAGCTGTTTTTT. The rearrangement joins TRBV6-6 to TRBJ2-2; D could derive from TRBD1 or TRBD2 (5 bases each). The V end was cut by 2 bases, the J end by 2 bases, with 18 bases between. The CDR3 has 18 residues. Germline V gene sequence: CDR1 MNHNY, CDR2 SVGAGI (reference sequence).

This clonotype was seen repeatedly, ten times or more. The J gene is TRBJ1-5, the V gene TRBV12-3 or TRBV12-4; D remains ambiguous. V lost 2 bases and J lost 1, with 6 bases in between. CDR3 length equals 14 residues. In DNA, the CDR3 is TGTGCCAGCAGTTTATTTCGGAGCAATCAGCCCCAGCATTTT. It codes for CASSLFRSNQPQHF.

In this sample, this clonotype turned up many times. This chain connects TRBV20-1 to TRBJ2-6; D is possibly TRBD2 (6 bases). The germline V and J ends were trimmed by 3 bases and 2 bases, with 11 bases remaining between them. Per germline, CDR1 DFQATT and CDR2 SNEGSKA (reference sequence). The CDR3 contains 15 residues. The CDR3, as DNA: TGCAGTGCTAGTGCCCCGGGGGCTGGGGCCAACGTCCTGACTTTC. Protein sequence: CSASAPGAGANVLTF.

This clonotype appeared many times. The chain recombines TRBV6-5 with TRBJ1-4; D remains unclear. The CDR3 totals 14 residues. Trimming shortened V by 2 bases and J by 4 bases, and 8 bases separated the two germline ends. From germline, CDR1 is MNHEY and CDR2 SVGAGI. In DNA form, the CDR3 reads TGTGCCAGCAGTTACAGGGAAAATAATGAAAAACTGTTTTTT. It translates to CASSYRENNEKLFF.

Ten or more counts support this clonotype. The chain couples TRBV5-1 to TRBJ1-5; maybe TRBD1 (6 bases). V lost 4 bases to trimming and J lost 1 base, with 12 bases between them. This CDR3 is 15 amino acids long. Germline V gene data show CDR1 as SGHRS and CDR2 as YFSETQ. In DNA, the CDR3 is TGCGCCAGCAGCCCGGACGGACAGAGCAATCAGCCCCAGCATTTT. Protein sequence: CASSPDGQSNQPQHF.

This clonotype was detected many times. The genes are TRBV7-2 and TRBJ2-7, with 8 positions matching TRBD2. The germline gives CDR1 SGHTA, CDR2 FQGNSA. This CDR3 is built from 15 residues. Trimming at V came to 5 bases and at J to 6 bases, leaving 12 bases not matched to a gene. The CDR3 region is CASSPGGVAGLEQYF. DNA for the CDR3: TGTGCCAGCAGCCCCGGCGGGGTAGCGGGACTCGAGCAGTACTTC.

This clonotype was detected ten times or more. The rearrangement links TRBV5-1 to TRBJ2-1; TRBD1 matches 7 bases. CDR3 size: 15 residues. Germline CDR1 SGHRS, CDR2 YFSETQ. V trimming: 1 base; J trimming: 2 bases; junction bases outside the gene matches: 3. The CDR3 here is CASSLTGTAYNEQFF. CDR3 DNA: TGCGCCAGCAGCTTGACGGGGACAGCCTACAATGAGCAGTTCTTC. Supplemented by reference TRBV5-1 and TRBJ2-1, the full variable domain reads KAGVTQTPRYLIKTRGQQVTLSCSPISGHRSVSWYQQTPGQGLQFLFEYFSETQRNKGNFPGRFSGRQFSNSRSEMNVSTLELGDSALYLCASSLTGTAYNEQFFGPGTRLTVL.

This clonotype came up many times. The V and J genes are TRBV20-1 and TRBJ2-1; TRBD2 matches 8 bases. Germline CDR1 reads DFQATT; CDR2 reads SNEGSKA (reference sequence). This CDR3 comprises 14 residues. Trimming cost V 6 bases and J 2 bases; bases outside gene matches: 6. DNA for the CDR3: TGCAGTGCCGTTGACGGGGGGGCCTACAATGAGCAGTTCTTC. It specifies CSAVDGGAYNEQFF.

This clonotype was counted at least ten times. The CDR3 region is CASSSRGSSYNEQFF. CDR3 in DNA: TGTGCCAGCAGTTCGAGGGGAAGCTCCTACAATGAGCAGTTCTTC. The chain is built from TRBV27 and TRBJ2-1, with D perhaps given as TRBD1 or TRBD2 (5 bases each). Trimming pared 4 bases from V and 0 bases from J, leaving 10 bases between. The CDR3 is 15 residues long. Per the germline V gene, CDR1 is MNHEY and CDR2 is SMNVEV (reference sequence).

This clonotype was seen more than once but under ten times. The rearrangement uses TRBV7-2 and TRBJ2-1; tentative D call: TRBD2 (6 bases). The CDR3 contains 15 residues. Germline V gene lookup returns CDR1 SGHTA and CDR2 FQGNSA. V lost 6 bases, J lost 4 bases, and 16 bases lay in between. CDR3 in DNA: TGTGCCAGCAGATGGGGCCAGCGGGCGTACAATGAGCAGTTCTTC. It codes for CASRWGQRAYNEQFF. Filled out from reference TRBV7-2 and TRBJ2-1, the complete variable domain reads GAGVSQSPSNKVTEKGKDVELRCDPISGHTALYWYRQSLGQGLEFLIYFQGNSAPDKSGLPSDRFSAERTGGSVSTLTIQRTQQEDSAVYLCASRWGQRAYNEQFFGPGTRLTVL.

This clonotype was recorded many times. This chain joins TRBV6-6 and TRBJ2-6, with D perhaps TRBD2 (6 bases). Looked up from germline, CDR1 is MNHNY and CDR2 is SVGAGI (reference sequence). The V and J ends lost 5 bases and 4 bases respectively, with 12 bases between them. This CDR3 comprises 15 residues. CDR3 amino acids: CASSPPGEGANVLTF. The DNA for the CDR3 is TGTGCCAGCAGTCCCCCGGGGGAAGGGGCCAACGTCCTGACTTTC.

This clonotype has ten or more counts. This chain uses TRBV6-2 or TRBV6-3 with TRBJ1-1; D gene ambiguous. The germline CDR1 and CDR2 sequences are MNHEY and SVGEGT. Trimming removed 8 bases from V and 3 bases from J, with 7 bases in between. The CDR3 length is 11 residues. The CDR3 DNA reads as TGTGCCAGCTCTCGGTACACTGAAGCTTTCTTT. Translation: CASSRYTEAFF.

This clonotype was picked up many times. The chain recombines TRBV20-1 with TRBJ1-1, with D unclear. The CDR3 has 14 amino acids. V lost 1 base and J lost 1, with 10 bases in between. Germline CDR1 DFQATT, CDR2 SNEGSKA (reference sequence). CDR3 sequence (DNA): TGCAGTGCTAGAGGCAGTCAGAAGAACACTGAAGCTTTCTTT. Translation: CSARGSQKNTEAFF.

This clonotype appeared many times. This chain uses TRBV5-6 with TRBJ2-1; D not certain. The CDR3 is 11 amino acids. Germline CDR1 SGHDT, CDR2 YYEEEE. V was cut by 4 bases and J by 10 bases, with 9 bases left in between. CDR3 bases: TGTGCCAGCAGCCTCACTTGGGAGCAGTTCTTC. This translates into CASSLTWEQFF.

This clonotype appeared many times. The CDR3 spells CASANEKLFF. The CDR3 nucleotides read TGTGCCAGCGCTAATGAAAAACTGTTTTTT. The chain combines TRBV7-9 with TRBJ1-4; D not certain. Trimming took off 8 bases at V and 3 bases at J, with 1 base between the two ends. The CDR3 extends over 10 amino acids. Germline V CDR1 and CDR2: SEHNR, FQNEAQ (reference sequence).

This clonotype was recorded at least ten times. The chain carries TRBV5-1 and TRBJ2-1; 11 bases line up with TRBD1. V was pared by 2 bases and J by 12 bases, with 7 bases of the junction left unmatched. The CDR3 spans 14 residues. The germline gives CDR1 SGHRS, CDR2 YFSETQ. As DNA, the CDR3 is TGCGCCAGCAGCTTAGGACAGGGGGCGACTGTGCAGTTCTTC. This sequence encodes CASSLGQGATVQFF.

This clonotype appeared a few times. CDR3 amino acids: CASSLGQGAGNYGYTF. In DNA form, the CDR3 reads TGTGCCAGCAGCCTGGGACAGGGGGCGGGGAACTATGGCTACACCTTC. This chain links TRBV7-6 with TRBJ1-2, with 12 bases lining up with TRBD1. The germline gives CDR1 SGHVS, CDR2 FNYEAQ. Trimming at V came to 5 bases and at J to 2 bases, leaving 6 bases not matched to a gene. There are 16 residues in the CDR3.